A selection of T cell receptor beta chains follows, all from one sample in a study of chemoradiotherapy in HPV16-positive cancers. Generated by immunoSEQ multiplex PCR, the TCRdb table keeps only in-frame clones and is missing some. The table records fewer than 15,000 clones, 88% of them present only once. The material was blood, obtained from a patient who underwent chemoradiotherapy. These receptors originate from a human donor with HPV-associated anogenital cancer. CDR3s include the opening cysteine and the closing phenylalanine or tryptophan. A D gene is named only where the DNA matches it firmly. Only some rows state a clone size, as once, few, many or a class for expanded clones.

.,TRBV5-5,TRBJ2-3,.,TGTGCCAGCAGCTTTCGCCTCACCACCACAGATACGCAGTATTTT,CASSFRLTTTDTQYF
.,TRBV27,TRBJ1-6,once,TGTGCCAGCAGTTTACAGGGCCCCTATAATTCACCCCTCCACTTT,CASSLQGPYNSPLHF
.,TRBV11-3,TRBJ2-3,.,TGTGCCAGCAGCTTAGTATCCGGGAGCGTCACAGATACGCAGTATTTT,CASSLVSGSVTDTQYF
.,TRBV27,TRBJ2-7,.,TGTGCCAGCAGTTTATGGGGAGCTGGCGAGCAGTACTTC,CASSLWGAGEQYF
.,TRBV6-6,TRBJ2-3,.,TGTGCCAGCAGTTACTCTGTGGGGGATACGCAGTATTTT,CASSYSVGDTQYF
TRBD1,TRBV28,TRBJ1-1,.,TGTGCCAGCAGTCTAGCAGGGGGGGATTCTGAAGCTTTCTTT,CASSLAGGDSEAFF
TRBD2,TRBV4-1,TRBJ2-5,few,TGCGCCAGCAGCCGGTTTAGCGGGGGGCGTGAGACCCAGTACTTC,CASSRFSGGRETQYF
TRBD2,TRBV7-8,TRBJ2-7,.,TGTGCCAGCAGCTTAGCCCGGACTAGCGGGGGGGCATCGAACGAGCAGTACTTC,CASSLARTSGGASNEQYF
.,TRBV5-4,TRBJ1-1,.,TGTGCCAGCAGCTTGGGTATCGGCACTGAAGCTTTCTTT,CASSLGIGTEAFF
.,TRBV5-6,TRBJ1-1,.,TGTGCCAGCAGCTTCCGGGTTGAGAACACTGAAGCTTTCTTT,CASSFRVENTEAFF
.,TRBV30,TRBJ1-1,.,TGTGCCTGGAGAAATCGGTTGAACACTGAAGCTTTCTTT,CAWRNRLNTEAFF
TRBD2,TRBV10-1,TRBJ2-1,.,TGCGCCAGCACCTTCGGACTAGCGGGAGAATACAATGAGCAGTTCTTC,CASTFGLAGEYNEQFF
.,TRBV23-1,TRBJ2-7,.,TGCGCCAGCAGCATAACAGGAGGGAGCTCCTACGAGCAGTACTTC,CASSITGGSSYEQYF
.,TRBV18,TRBJ1-1,.,TGTGCCAGCAGATGGAGGGCAGAGGAGGGCACTGAAGCTTTCTTT,CASRWRAEEGTEAFF
TRBD2,TRBV4-1,TRBJ2-5,.,TGCGCCAGCAGCCCCGGGACTAGCGGCCAAGAGACCCAGTACTTC,CASSPGTSGQETQYF
.,TRBV18,TRBJ1-4,.,TGTGCCAGCTCACCACCTGGGAGGGACAATGAAAAACTGTTTTTT,CASSPPGRDNEKLFF
TRBD1,TRBV5-1,TRBJ2-5,few,TGCGCCAGCACCCACGGGACAGGGTCGTCGGAGACCCAGTACTTC,CASTHGTGSSETQYF
TRBD2,TRBV27,TRBJ2-2,once,TGTGCCAGCAAACTAGCGGGAGCCGGGGAGCTGTTTTTT,CASKLAGAGELFF
TRBD1,TRBV10-3,TRBJ2-5,.,TGTGCCATCAGCACAGGGGGAGAGACCCAGTACTTC,CAISTGGETQYF
TRBD1,TRBV6-5,TRBJ1-2,.,TGTGCCAGCAGTTACCGCGACAGGGACGTCTACACCTTC,CASSYRDRDVYTF
.,TRBV2,TRBJ1-5,few,TGTGCCAGCCACCCGATGGGGGGTAGCAATCAGCCCCAGCATTTT,CASHPMGGSNQPQHF
.,TRBV19,TRBJ2-5,.,TGTGCCGGACAAGAGACCCAGTACTTC,CAGQETQYF
.,TRBV5-1,TRBJ1-2,.,TGCGCCAGCAGCCTCTACCGGAACTATGGCTACACCTTC,CASSLYRNYGYTF
TRBD1,TRBV28,TRBJ1-2,once,TGTGCCAGTTCAGGGGGCGAAGGGAACTATGGCTACACCTTC,CASSGGEGNYGYTF
.,TRBV18,TRBJ1-1,.,TGTGCCAGCTCACCAGCGCTTTCGAACACTGAAGCTTTCTTT,CASSPALSNTEAFF
.,TRBV27,TRBJ1-1,.,TGTGCCTCCCTCCATCTCGAAGCTTTCTTT,CASLHLEAFF
.,TRBV9,TRBJ1-1,.,TGTGCCAGCAGCGTACTAGGTTGGGGGAGCACTGAAGCTTTCTTT,CASSVLGWGSTEAFF
TRBD1,TRBV5-4,TRBJ1-4,.,TGTGCCAGCAGCTCTCAGGGGGCGCCCACTGAAAAACTGTTTTTT,CASSSQGAPTEKLFF
.,TRBV6-1,TRBJ1-4,.,TGTGCCAGCAGTGAAACAGGCGAACTGTTTTTT,CASSETGELFF
TRBD2,TRBV2,TRBJ2-5,.,TGTGCCAGCAGGCGGGGGGAACAAGAGACCCAGTACTTC,CASRRGEQETQYF
.,TRBV7-9,TRBJ2-3,.,TGTGCCAGCAGCCCCCAAGGAGCCCTCCTAGCAACAGATACGCAGTATTTT,CASSPQGALLATDTQYF
.,TRBV19,TRBJ1-2,.,TGTGCCAGTAGTAACCCGGGACGCTACTATGGCTACACCTTC,CASSNPGRYYGYTF
.,TRBV28,TRBJ1-1,.,TGTGCCAGCAGGGAAACAATGTCTGCGGCTTTCTTT,CASRETMSAAFF
.,TRBV10-3,TRBJ2-3,.,TGTGCCATCGGGACGGGGACAGATACGCAGTATTTT,CAIGTGTDTQYF
TRBD1,TRBV30,TRBJ1-2,.,TGTGCCTGGACCCCAGACAGGGCGGGCGGCTACACCTTC,CAWTPDRAGGYTF
.,TRBV7-9,TRBJ1-4,.,TGTGCCAGCAGCTCCGCTCGGGCGGCTTATGAAAAACTGTTTTTT,CASSSARAAYEKLFF
.,TRBV7-3,TRBJ2-7,.,TGTGCCAGCAGCTTAAGCTCAGGTTCCTACGAGCAGTACTTC,CASSLSSGSYEQYF
.,TRBV5-1,TRBJ2-3,.,TGCGCCAGCAGCCCCCCCATGACAGATACGCAGTATTTT,CASSPPMTDTQYF
.,TRBV27,TRBJ1-1,.,TGTGCCAGCAGTTTAGTTAAGTCGGGGGTTGAAGCTTTCTTT,CASSLVKSGVEAFF
.,TRBV5-4,TRBJ2-5,.,TGTGCCAGCGGTAAAGAGACCCAGTACTTC,CASGKETQYF
.,TRBV29-1,TRBJ1-2,.,TGCAGCGTTCCTCGCGGATTGGGGGATGGCTATGGCTACACCTTC,CSVPRGLGDGYGYTF
.,TRBV7-9,TRBJ2-5,.,TGTGCCAGCAGCTCACTCGATTGGGGACTGCAAGAGACCCAGTACTTC,CASSSLDWGLQETQYF
.,TRBV4-1,TRBJ2-3,.,TGCGCCAGCAGCCAAGATCACTCTGTTGGGCAGTATTTT,CASSQDHSVGQYF
.,TRBV4-1,TRBJ1-4,.,TGCGCCAGCAGCCAAGAGGTTATGGGTGTAGCTAATGAAAAACTGTTTTTT,CASSQEVMGVANEKLFF
.,TRBV7-2,TRBJ1-2,.,TGTGCCAGCAGCTTAGGGAAGACAGGAAGAGTGACCTATGGCTACACCTTC,CASSLGKTGRVTYGYTF
TRBD1,TRBV27,TRBJ1-2,once,TGTGCCAGCAGTTTAAACAGGGGTAACTATGGCTACACCTTC,CASSLNRGNYGYTF
.,TRBV7-2,TRBJ2-1,.,TGTGCCAGCAGGCGGGGACTTTCGAGCTCCTACAATGAGCAGTTCTTC,CASRRGLSSSYNEQFF
.,TRBV6-1,TRBJ1-3,.,TGTGCCAGCAGCCTAACAGTAATTAGTGGAAACACCATATATTTT,CASSLTVISGNTIYF
.,TRBV5-1,TRBJ2-7,.,TGCGCCAGCAGCTTGACCAGGGATCCGTTTCGCGAGCAGTACTTC,CASSLTRDPFREQYF
.,TRBV2,TRBJ1-6,.,TGTGCCAGCAGGGAAACGACAGTGAACAATTCACCCCTCCACTTT,CASRETTVNNSPLHF
TRBD1,TRBV9,TRBJ1-1,.,TGTGCCAGCAGCCCCCACAGACAGGGACGGAGGACTGAAGCTTTCTTT,CASSPHRQGRRTEAFF
.,TRBV11-2,TRBJ1-1,.,TGTGCCAGCAGCCCCCAAGACAGGAACGCTGAAGCTTTCTTT,CASSPQDRNAEAFF
TRBD1,TRBV19,TRBJ1-2,.,TGTGCCAGTAGTACAGCCCAGGGACAGTACTATGGCTACACCTTC,CASSTAQGQYYGYTF
.,TRBV5-1,TRBJ1-1,.,TGCGCCAGCAGCTTGGGGGCAGTGAACACTGAAGCTTTCTTT,CASSLGAVNTEAFF
.,TRBV5-4,TRBJ1-2,.,TGTGCCAGCAGCTCTACTAGCTATGGCTACACCTTC,CASSSTSYGYTF
TRBD1,TRBV7-8,TRBJ2-7,.,TGTGCCAGCAGCCCTCGACAGGGGGCAAACGAGCAGTACTTC,CASSPRQGANEQYF
TRBD1,TRBV10-2,TRBJ1-3,.,TGCGCCAGCAGTTCCGGGACAGACGGAAACACCATATATTTT,CASSSGTDGNTIYF
TRBD1,TRBV28,TRBJ2-7,.,TGTGCCAGCAGTTTAGGACAGGTTTACTACGAGCAGTACTTC,CASSLGQVYYEQYF